A single sample gave rise to the 13 T cell receptor beta chains below, sequenced in a study of blood T cell repertoires in COVID-19. The protocol was immunoSEQ multiplex PCR, while the TCRdb copy is restricted to in-frame clones and leaves out a portion. Of about 150,000 clones in the sample, around 84% are singletons; the top ten hold approximately 40%. The sequenced material came from peripheral blood. The receptors originated from a human donor in a cohort sampled during active COVID-19.

The chain links TRBV7-8 to TRBJ2-2, with a weak D call TRBD1 (6 bases). Germline-derived CDR1 and CDR2 are SGHVS and FQNEAQ. The CDR3 has 15 residues. Between the trimmed V and J ends, which lost 5 bases and 3 bases, there was a span of 13 bases. In nucleotides, the CDR3 is TGTGCCAGCAGCCCCCGCCGACAGGACACCGGGGAGCTGTTTTTT. Protein product: CASSPRRQDTGELFF.

The rearrangement joins TRBV6-5 to TRBJ2-5; D perhaps matches TRBD2 (6 bases). CDR3 size: 13 residues. The ends were cut back, 7 bases at V and 5 bases at J, with 14 bases in the middle. Germline CDR1 is MNHEY and CDR2 is SVGAGI. Written as DNA, the CDR3 is TGTGCCAGCAAGGAGGGCAGGGAGGAGACCCAGTACTTC. It specifies CASKEGREETQYF.

This clone was counted once. This rearrangement joins TRBV19 to TRBJ2-7; 10 bases are a match to TRBD1. Germline values: CDR1 LNHDA, CDR2 SQIVND (reference sequence). Losses at the gene ends were 8 bases for V and 3 bases for J; bases not matched to a gene: 7. The CDR3 is 14 residues long. The CDR3 sequence: CASASRDRGYEQYF. The CDR3 DNA sequence: TGTGCCAGTGCCAGCCGGGACAGGGGCTACGAGCAGTACTTC.

This chain links TRBV2 with TRBJ2-1; 8 nucleotides agree with TRBD1. Germline V CDR1 and CDR2: SNHLY, FYNNEI. The V and J ends lost 7 bases and 8 bases, in that order; junction bases with no gene match: 7. CDR3 length: 13 residues. The CDR3 nucleotides read TGTGCCAGCACGGCAGGGGGCGTATATGAGCAGTTCTTC. Translated, it gives CASTAGGVYEQFF.

This chain joins TRBV25-1 and TRBJ1-2; 9 bases line up with TRBD1. The CDR3 totals 14 residues. Germline V gives CDR1 MGHDK, CDR2 SYGVNS. The V and J ends lost 0 bases and 8 bases, in that order; junction bases with no gene match: 4. The CDR3 bases are TGTGCCAGCAGTGAATACGGGACAGGGTTCGGCTACACCTTC. It codes for CASSEYGTGFGYTF.

J is TRBJ1-1 and V is TRBV6-5; 7 bases align to TRBD1. This CDR3 contains 11 residues. Germline CDR1 and CDR2: MNHEY and SVGAGI. The V gene end was trimmed by 6 bases and the J gene end by 11 bases; junction bases not matched to a gene: 6. CDR3 residues: CASRRQGRAFF. In nucleotides, the CDR3 is TGTGCCAGCAGGCGACAGGGAAGGGCTTTCTTT.

This clone was recorded only once. J is TRBJ1-1 and V is TRBV7-2, with 7 nucleotides matching TRBD1. The CDR3 is made up of 14 amino acids. CDR1 and CDR2 (germline): SGHTA, FQGNSA. V lost 5 bases and J lost 0; bases outside the gene matches: 3. The CDR3 DNA reads TGTGCCAGCAGCCAGACAGGGATGAACACTGAAGCTTTCTTT. Amino acid sequence: CASSQTGMNTEAFF.

V and J are TRBV2 and TRBJ1-6, with TRBD1 as a possible D gene (6 bases). The germline V gene encodes CDR1 SNHLY and CDR2 FYNNEI. This CDR3 is 14 amino acids long. V was pared by 6 bases and J by 5 bases, with 11 bases between. CDR3 bases: TGTGCCAGCAGCCGGGACATAGATAATTCACCCCTCCACTTT. Translating gives CASSRDIDNSPLHF. The complete variable domain, with remaining parts taken from reference TRBV2 and TRBJ1-6, reads EPEVTQTPSHQVTQMGQEVILRCVPISNHLYFYWYRQILGQKVEFLVSFYNNEISEKSEIFDDQFSVERPDGSNFTLKIRSTKLEDSAMYFCASSRDIDNSPLHFGNGTRLTVT.

This clone was observed a few times. The V gene is TRBV6-5, the J gene TRBJ2-7, with 8 bases matching TRBD1. With 0 bases clipped from V and 3 bases from J, the junction kept 7 bases outside the gene matches. This CDR3 spans 16 amino acids. The germline V gene has CDR1 MNHEY and CDR2 SVGAGI. DNA for the CDR3: TGTGCCAGCAGTTACTCAGTAACAGGGGGATACTACGAGCAGTACTTC. It translates to CASSYSVTGGYYEQYF.

The genes are TRBV6-4 and TRBJ1-6; TRBD1 matches at 10 bases. The V gene end was trimmed by 8 bases and the J gene end by 7 bases; junction bases not matched to a gene: 5. Germline V CDR1 and CDR2: MRHNA, SNTAGT. The CDR3 is made up of 14 amino acids. The CDR3 sequence: CASGTGEPNSPLHF. The CDR3 DNA follows: TGTGCCAGCGGGACAGGGGAGCCCAATTCACCCCTCCACTTT.

The V gene is TRBV12-5, the J gene TRBJ2-3; D is perhaps TRBD2 (6 bases). Germline V lookup: CDR1 LGHNT, CDR2 FRNRAP. The CDR3 consists of 15 residues. Between the trimmed V and J ends, which lost 6 bases and 2 bases, there was a span of 15 bases. The CDR3 region is CASGEGSAVTDTQYF. The CDR3 DNA reads as TGTGCTAGTGGGGAGGGGTCCGCCGTCACAGATACGCAGTATTTT.

CDR3 nucleotides: TGTGCCAGTAGCTTCAGGGTGGGTGGCTATGGCTACACCTTC. This sequence encodes CASSFRVGGYGYTF. This chain links TRBV19 with TRBJ1-2; possibly TRBD1 for D (5 bases). The CDR3 is 14 residues long. V dropped 6 bases and J dropped 4 bases, with 15 bases sitting between them. Per the germline V gene, CDR1 is LNHDA and CDR2 is SQIVND (reference sequence).

V usage is TRBV11-3 and J usage is TRBJ2-3; D possibly corresponds to TRBD1 (7 bases). In germline, CDR1 is SGHNT, CDR2 YENEEA. CDR3 length equals 19 residues. V lost 5 bases to trimming and J lost 2 bases, with 26 bases between them. The CDR3 loop reads CASSLRGGRAGYLTDTQYF. The CDR3 bases are TGTGCCAGCAGCCTCAGAGGGGGCCGAGCGGGTTACCTCACAGATACGCAGTATTTT.